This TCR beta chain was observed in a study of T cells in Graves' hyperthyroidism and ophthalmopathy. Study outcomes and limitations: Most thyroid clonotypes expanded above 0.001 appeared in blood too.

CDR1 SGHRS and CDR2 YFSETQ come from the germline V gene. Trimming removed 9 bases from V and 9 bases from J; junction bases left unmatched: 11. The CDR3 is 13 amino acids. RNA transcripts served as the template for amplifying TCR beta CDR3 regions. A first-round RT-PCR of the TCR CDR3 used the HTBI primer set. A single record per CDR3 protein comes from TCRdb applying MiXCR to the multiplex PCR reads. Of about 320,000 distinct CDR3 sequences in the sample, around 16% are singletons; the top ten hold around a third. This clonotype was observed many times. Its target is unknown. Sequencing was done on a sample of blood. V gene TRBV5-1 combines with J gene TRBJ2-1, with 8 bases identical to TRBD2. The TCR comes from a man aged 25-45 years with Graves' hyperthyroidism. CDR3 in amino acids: CATRTSPIGEQFF. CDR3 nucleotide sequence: TGCGCCACCAGGACTAGCCCCATAGGTGAGCAGTTCTTC.